The 13 T cell receptor beta chains listed next were all sequenced from one sample in a study of a mutant IDH1 vaccine in newly diagnosed glioma (dated by TCRdb to about 2021). These receptors are not linked to any known antigen. Taken with the paper, the label for time point translates to: week 35, safety follow-up. Each vaccine dose, consisting of 300 ug of a 20-mer mutant IDH1 peptide in Montanide, was administered subcutaneously with topical imiquimod. The receptor library was made with the immunoSEQ multiplex PCR assay. This is the immuneACCESS table as TCRdb keeps it, with only in-frame sequences that have V and J called. A part of the clones is gone; compared with another copy, unresolved V genes explain less than half, and the rest is unexplained. The sample table lists around 60,000 clones, 75% to 85% of them with a count of one. Of the sample, 5% to 7% is held by the ten largest clones.

The sample in question was PBMCs, obtained from a glioma patient whose treatment included an IDH1 peptide vaccine. The receptors come from a man aged 40-49 years with glioma.

The genes are TRBV5-1 and TRBJ2-1; D gene ambiguous. The CDR3 runs to 14 residues. Trimming removed 0 bases at V and 1 base at J, with 5 bases between. CDR1 is SGHRS and CDR2 is YFSETQ in the germline V gene. The CDR3 protein is CASSLGDSYNEQFF. The CDR3 region has the DNA TGCGCCAGCAGCTTGGGGGATTCCTACAATGAGCAGTTCTTC.

In this sample, this clone turned up once. J is TRBJ2-7 and V is TRBV6-5; D possibly uses TRBD1 or TRBD2 (5 bases each). The CDR3 runs to 15 residues. The V end lost 7 bases, the J end lost 7 bases, and 23 bases lay between the germline ends. Germline V CDR1 and CDR2: MNHEY, SVGAGI. CDR3 in DNA: TGTGCCAGCAAATCGAGACAGAGGGCTGGGGGAGAGCAGTACTTC. Its translation is CASKSRQRAGGEQYF.

This clone was seen a handful of times. The gene calls are TRBV5-8 and TRBJ1-1; perhaps TRBD1 as D (6 bases). There are 13 residues in the CDR3. V dropped 2 bases and J dropped 11 bases, with 16 bases sitting between them. From germline, CDR1 is SGHTS and CDR2 YDEGEE. The CDR3 DNA is TGTGCCAGCAGCTTTGGCGGACAGTTTGGGGCTTTCTTT. Protein sequence: CASSFGGQFGAFF.

CDR3 protein: CASSQGGQGQDTQYF. The CDR3 DNA reads TGTGCCAGCAGCCAAGGCGGACAGGGCCAAGATACGCAGTATTTT. This chain joins TRBV4-2 and TRBJ2-3, with 8 bases fitting TRBD1. Germline lookup yields CDR1 LGHNA and CDR2 YNFKEQ. V was pared by 1 base and J by 5 bases, with 5 bases of the junction left unmatched. The CDR3 consists of 15 residues.

This sequence joins TRBV13 and TRBJ2-2; D possibly matches TRBD1 or TRBD2 (5 bases each). The V end lost 4 bases, the J end lost 0 bases, and 9 bases lay between the germline ends. Germline V gene sequence: CDR1 PRHDT, CDR2 FYEKMQ (reference sequence). The length of the CDR3 is 15 residues. CDR3 residues: CASSWDGPNTGELFF. CDR3 DNA: TGTGCCAGCAGCTGGGACGGGCCGAACACCGGGGAGCTGTTTTTT.

The table lists this clone with a count of one. This chain joins TRBV7-3 and TRBJ1-2; D is ambiguous. The CDR3 has 13 amino acids. The V and J ends lost 1 base and 6 bases respectively, with 9 bases between them. Germline CDR1 reads SGHTA; CDR2 reads FQGTGA. CDR3 nucleotides: TGTGCCAGCAGCTTAATAGGGCTGGATGGCTACACCTTC. Protein sequence: CASSLIGLDGYTF.

V and J are TRBV19 and TRBJ2-2; D may be TRBD1 (6 bases). The CDR3 length is 15 residues. V lost 1 base and J 4 bases, leaving 10 bases between the germline ends. Germline V CDR1 and CDR2: LNHDA, SQIVND (reference sequence). CDR3 bases: TGTGCCAGTAGTATAGCGACAGGCTTCACCGGGGAGCTGTTTTTT. This translates into CASSIATGFTGELFF.

This clone was seen once. The V gene is TRBV5-4, the J gene TRBJ1-2; no clear D. V lost 0 bases, J lost 0 bases, and 9 bases lay in between. The CDR3 is made up of 15 amino acids. The germline CDR1 and CDR2 sequences are SGHNT and YYREEE (reference sequence). Here the CDR3 reads CASSLVGVANYGYTF. DNA for the CDR3: TGTGCCAGCAGCTTGGTCGGAGTAGCTAACTATGGCTACACCTTC. The whole variable domain, filled in from reference TRBV5-4 and TRBJ1-2, reads ETGVTQSPTHLIKTRGQQVTLRCSSQSGHNTVSWYQQALGQGPQFIFQYYREEENGRGNFPPRFSGLQFPNYSSELNVNALELDDSALYLCASSLVGVANYGYTFGSGTRLTVV.

The chain is built from TRBV6-5 and TRBJ2-2, with 11 bases matching TRBD1. The germline V gene has CDR1 MNHEY and CDR2 SVGAGI. CDR3 size: 15 residues. The V and J ends lost 5 bases and 6 bases, in that order; junction bases with no gene match: 5. The CDR3 sequence: CASSQKGQGAGELFF. Here the CDR3 DNA reads TGTGCCAGCAGTCAAAAGGGACAGGGGGCCGGGGAGCTGTTTTTT.

This clone was observed a few times. The rearrangement uses TRBV30 and TRBJ2-3; no clear D. There are 12 residues in the CDR3. Trimming shortened V by 0 bases and J by 15 bases, and 16 bases separated the two germline ends. Germline V gives CDR1 GTSNPN, CDR2 SVGIG (reference sequence). The CDR3 loop is CAWSVSRTRYYF. In nucleotides, the CDR3 is TGTGCCTGGAGTGTAAGTCGAACCCGGTACTATTTT.

The chain carries TRBV27 and TRBJ2-1; no reliable D call. Per the germline V gene, CDR1 is MNHEY and CDR2 is SMNVEV (reference sequence). The CDR3 has 15 residues. V gave up 3 bases and J gave up 5 bases, with 14 bases separating them. DNA of the CDR3: TGTGCCAGCAGTTTTTCTTTTTACAGTCACAATGAGCAGTTCTTC. Protein product: CASSFSFYSHNEQFF.

The V gene is TRBV5-6, the J gene TRBJ2-7; no clear D gene. The ends were cut back, 2 bases at V and 5 bases at J, with 11 bases in the middle. The CDR3 extends over 13 amino acids. In germline, CDR1 is SGHDT, CDR2 YYEEEE. CDR3 in DNA: TGTGCCAGCAGCTTAACGGAAAGGGACGAGCAGTACTTC. Amino acid sequence: CASSLTERDEQYF. The complete variable domain, with remaining parts taken from reference TRBV5-6 and TRBJ2-7, reads DAGVTQSPTHLIKTRGQQVTLRCSPKSGHDTVSWYQQALGQGPQFIFQYYEEEERQRGNFPDRFSGHQFPNYSSELNVNALLLGDSALYLCASSLTERDEQYFGPGTRLTVT.

This chain links TRBV6-6 with TRBJ1-1; D is undetermined. CDR3 length: 15 residues. From germline, CDR1 is MNHNY and CDR2 SVGAGI (reference sequence). Trimming took off 4 bases at V and 1 base at J, with 13 bases between the two ends. The CDR3 sequence is CASSFRTVANTEAFF. CDR3 bases: TGTGCCAGCAGTTTCAGGACGGTAGCGAACACTGAAGCTTTCTTT.